These T cell receptor beta chains were read from a single sample in a study of OX40 agonist ivuxolimab in advanced cancers. Assay: immunoSEQ multiplex PCR; the TCRdb copy retains only in-frame clones and omits some. The top ten clones hold more than 0.5% of a sample with 75,000 to 95,000 clones, about 91% of them seen once. The sample in question was CD4+ or CD8+ T cells sorted from blood, obtained in a trial of the OX40 agonist ivuxolimab. The receptor source for this set is an adult with an advanced solid tumor such as melanoma, head and neck, liver or kidney cancer. Each CDR3 is given with its conserved first and last residue.

v_call | cdr3_aa
TRBV19 | CASSIVGARNEKLFF
TRBV27 | CASRLSGGNSYEQYF
TRBV5-1 | CASSFKPGQGLYEQYF
TRBV30 | CAWSGPTGHLATNEKLFF
TRBV7-2 | CASSSGGNEQFF
TRBV25-1 | CASTRGENQPQHF
TRBV11-1 | CASSRPSQGYEQYF
TRBV7-3 | CASSLTGSRSYNEQFF
TRBV15 | CATSRGGTVEMQFF
TRBV6-5 | CASSYSIPVSTEAFF
TRBV5-1 | CASSFPSEDTQYF
TRBV6-1 | CASRWDRVDTEAFF
TRBV10-1 | CASSERAGGVYEQYF
TRBV7-2 | CASSFPLGGGPSETQYF
TRBV19 | CASRPSRGVETQYF
TRBV6-5 | CASFMGQGVTGELFF
TRBV29-1 | CSVGTSQKAFF
TRBV18 | CASSPRDGTYEQYF
TRBV27 | CASSMGQFAANNSPLHF
TRBV5-5 | CASSLAGFRANVLTF
TRBV19 | CASSIGGEGNQPQHF
TRBV5-4 | CASSAVWTNEKLFF
TRBV19 | CASSSGGAGKETQYF
TRBV6-6 | CASSYSTGNTEAFF
TRBV5-1 | CASRRLAGVPSGRATNIQYF
TRBV7-9 | CASSLSGTGGEKLFF
TRBV5-4 | CASSSNRAQDYGYTF
TRBV10-3 | CAISESLEGVGYTF
TRBV11-3 | CASSLTGTGDYNEQFF
TRBV19 | CASSMGQGPPNQETQYF
TRBV18 | CASSPTESSYNSPLHF
TRBV7-9 | CASSLDFRDNEQFF
TRBV6-5 | CASTKDNYGYTF
TRBV6-1 | CASSEKPGGAGLRGYTF
TRBV25-1 | CASGKEGQAPTEAFF
TRBV5-4 | CASSLEHHYEQYF
TRBV7-3 | CASSLGQGDSPLHF
TRBV9 | CASSVAVGNTEAFF
TRBV5-1 | CASSLDRGGTEAFF